The clone carrying this T cell receptor (beta chain) has a handful of counts. Its cognate antigen is unknown. The data are from a study of T-cell reconstitution after alpha-beta-depleted transplantation in children. V shed 0 bases and J shed 7 bases, with 10 bases lying between them. The CDR3 is 12 residues long. Germline V lookup: CDR1 DFQATT, CDR2 SNEGSKA (reference sequence). A TCRbeta library incorporating unique molecular identifiers was prepared. One entry per CDR3 protein results from TCRdb running MiXCR on the PCR reads. The sample lists about 610,000 distinct CDR3 sequences, around 27% seen once, with approximately 33% in the top ten. Study-wide points: When one year had passed after transplant, most T-cell counts and diversity came from newly produced T cells.

The clonotype originates from a boy under two years old with Wiskott-Aldrich syndrome, due to receive a stem cell transplant. The rearrangement uses TRBV20-1 and TRBJ2-7; tentative D call: TRBD2 (5 bases). The sample consisted of PBMCs, taken before TCRalphabeta/CD19-depleted stem cell transplant. CDR3 nucleotide sequence: TGCAGTGCTAGAGATACCGGGGAAGAGCAGTACTTC. Translating it yields CSARDTGEEQYF.